The clone carrying this TCR beta chain was seen repeatedly, ten times or more. The time point was: patch test 2, 6 weeks after DPC sensitization. The treatment was: therapeutic diphenylcyclopropenone sensitization with weekly scalp DPC. Alopecia patients deemed DPC-suitable, aged 18 to 70, excluding pregnancy. The data originate from a study of human T cells and chemical hapten exposure. TCRdb reprocessed the RACE reads via MiXCR and lists one record per CDR3 protein. The repertoire consists of hundreds of thousands of distinct CDR3 sequences, with around 6% occurring once and the leading ten covering about 6%. V was cut by 8 bases and J by 2 bases, with 18 bases left in between. This CDR3 is built from 15 residues. Germline CDR1 SNHLY, CDR2 FYNNEI.

The receptor comes from a woman aged 18-30 years with alopecia areata. Some clones in this sample may be carry-over from other donors' samples. Sequencing was performed on whole blood, taken in connection with sensitization to the hapten diphenylcyclopropenone (DPC). The V gene is TRBV2, the J gene TRBJ1-1, with D perhaps matching TRBD1 (6 bases). The chain's CDR3 is CASHAVGAANTEAFF. The CDR3 DNA sequence: TGTGCCAGCCACGCCGTGGGGGCCGCAAACACTGAAGCTTTCTTT.